A selection of T cell receptor beta chains follows, all from one sample in a study of PD-L1 blockade in urothelial cancer. Only in-frame clones appear in the TCRdb table, and some are missing; sequencing was by immunoSEQ multiplex PCR. The table shows 40,000 to 60,000 clones, with approximately 78% occurring only once. The sequencing used PBMCs, collected around atezolizumab (anti-PD-L1) treatment. These receptors were obtained from a man aged 65 to 79 with urothelial cancer. The CDR3 runs from the conserved cysteine through the conserved F or W. A D gene is named only where the DNA matches it firmly. Clone size is stated in some rows and not others, as once, few, many or a class when expanded.

CDR3 length: 15
J gene: TRBJ2-1
D gene: TRBD2
V gene: TRBV9
clone size: .
CDR3 DNA: TGTGCCAGCAGCCCCACCGGGACTAGCTACAATGAGCAGTTCTTC
CDR3 protein: CASSPTGTSYNEQFF

CDR3 length: 14
J gene: TRBJ2-7
D gene: .
V gene: TRBV5-1
clone size: .
CDR3 DNA: TGCGCCAGCAGCTCCCGGCAGGGGTACTACGAGCAGTACTTC
CDR3 protein: CASSSRQGYYEQYF

CDR3 length: 16
J gene: TRBJ1-1
D gene: .
V gene: TRBV6-1
clone size: .
CDR3 DNA: TGTGCCAGCAGTGAACTAGGGCAGGGCATGAACACTGAAGCTTTCTTT
CDR3 protein: CASSELGQGMNTEAFF

CDR3 length: 15
J gene: TRBJ2-7
D gene: TRBD2
V gene: TRBV28
clone size: .
CDR3 DNA: TGTGCCAGCAGTCGCTCTAGCGGGGGTTCCTACGAGCAGTACTTC
CDR3 protein: CASSRSSGGSYEQYF

CDR3 length: 13
J gene: TRBJ2-3
D gene: TRBD1
V gene: TRBV2
clone size: few
CDR3 DNA: TGTGCCAGCAGTGATCTAGGGGGCTATACGCAGTATTTT
CDR3 protein: CASSDLGGYTQYF

CDR3 length: 15
J gene: TRBJ1-1
D gene: TRBD1
V gene: TRBV18
clone size: .
CDR3 DNA: TGTGCCAGCTCACTTCGGGACAGTGCGAACACTGAAGCTTTCTTT
CDR3 protein: CASSLRDSANTEAFF

CDR3 length: 13
J gene: TRBJ2-5
D gene: .
V gene: TRBV7-2
clone size: .
CDR3 DNA: TGTGCCAGCAGCTTAGGGGGCGACGAGACCCAGTACTTC
CDR3 protein: CASSLGGDETQYF

CDR3 length: 14
J gene: TRBJ2-5
D gene: TRBD1
V gene: TRBV6-1
clone size: .
CDR3 DNA: TGTGCCAGCAGTGTCGGGACAGAACAAGAGACCCAGTACTTC
CDR3 protein: CASSVGTEQETQYF

CDR3 length: 15
J gene: TRBJ2-1
D gene: .
V gene: TRBV9
clone size: .
CDR3 DNA: TGTGCCAGCAGCGTAGGGCAGGGGGGCTACAATGAGCAGTTCTTC
CDR3 protein: CASSVGQGGYNEQFF

CDR3 length: 15
J gene: TRBJ1-2
D gene: TRBD1
V gene: TRBV2
clone size: .
CDR3 DNA: TGTGCCAGCGCCTTGCTCCACAGGGGTCCGGCGGGCTACACCTTC
CDR3 protein: CASALLHRGPAGYTF

CDR3 length: 12
J gene: TRBJ2-2
D gene: .
V gene: TRBV19
clone size: .
CDR3 DNA: TGTGCCAGTAGTAGAAGCTCCGGGGAGCTGTTTTTT
CDR3 protein: CASSRSSGELFF

CDR3 length: 14
J gene: TRBJ2-3
D gene: .
V gene: TRBV30
clone size: .
CDR3 DNA: TGTGCCTGGAGTAAGGACTTTAACACAGATACGCAGTATTTT
CDR3 protein: CAWSKDFNTDTQYF

CDR3 length: 15
J gene: TRBJ2-7
D gene: TRBD2
V gene: TRBV6-6
clone size: .
CDR3 DNA: TGTGCCAGCCTTGGGTGGTCTAGCGGGACCTACGAGCAGTACTTC
CDR3 protein: CASLGWSSGTYEQYF

CDR3 length: 15
J gene: TRBJ2-7
D gene: .
V gene: TRBV7-2
clone size: .
CDR3 DNA: TGTGCCAGCAGCACCCCCATCGGAACAGGGTATGGGCAGTACTTC
CDR3 protein: CASSTPIGTGYGQYF

CDR3 length: 14
J gene: TRBJ1-3
D gene: .
V gene: TRBV5-1
clone size: .
CDR3 DNA: TGCGCCAGCAAGCTAGGGGGAAGTGGAAACACCATATATTTT
CDR3 protein: CASKLGGSGNTIYF

CDR3 length: 15
J gene: TRBJ2-3
D gene: TRBD1
V gene: TRBV5-1
clone size: .
CDR3 DNA: TGCGCCAGCAGCTTTGGAGGACAGGGGGCTGGTACGCAGTATTTT
CDR3 protein: CASSFGGQGAGTQYF

CDR3 length: 17
J gene: TRBJ2-5
D gene: TRBD1
V gene: TRBV28
clone size: .
CDR3 DNA: TGTGCCAGCAGTTTATGGGGGCCGGGACAGGGGGGGGAGACCCAGTACTTC
CDR3 protein: CASSLWGPGQGGETQYF

CDR3 length: 16
J gene: TRBJ1-2
D gene: TRBD1
V gene: TRBV5-1
clone size: .
CDR3 DNA: TGCGCCAGCAGCTTAACCGGGACAGAGGGGGACTATGGCTACACCTTC
CDR3 protein: CASSLTGTEGDYGYTF

CDR3 length: 13
J gene: TRBJ2-7
D gene: .
V gene: TRBV7-3
clone size: .
CDR3 DNA: TGTGCCAGCAGCTTAAGTAGCGACTACGAGCAGTACTTC
CDR3 protein: CASSLSSDYEQYF

CDR3 length: 12
J gene: TRBJ1-1
D gene: TRBD1
V gene: TRBV28
clone size: few
CDR3 DNA: TGTGCCAGCAGTCTGCGGACAGGGAAAGCTTTCTTT
CDR3 protein: CASSLRTGKAFF

CDR3 length: 16
J gene: TRBJ2-3
D gene: .
V gene: TRBV9
clone size: .
CDR3 DNA: TGTGCCAGCAGCGTAGCTGAGGGCTCCCACTGGGGTACGCAGTATTTT
CDR3 protein: CASSVAEGSHWGTQYF

CDR3 length: 13
J gene: TRBJ2-3
D gene: .
V gene: TRBV12-5
clone size: .
CDR3 DNA: TGTGCTAGTGGTTTAGTAGGCACAGATACGCAGTATTTT
CDR3 protein: CASGLVGTDTQYF

CDR3 length: 12
J gene: TRBJ2-1
D gene: .
V gene: TRBV29-1
clone size: .
CDR3 DNA: TGCAGCGCCGGAAGACCCCGGGACATCCTGTTCTTC
CDR3 protein: CSAGRPRDILFF

CDR3 length: 13
J gene: TRBJ2-1
D gene: TRBD1
V gene: TRBV11-3
clone size: .
CDR3 DNA: TGTGCCAGCAGCTCGACAGGGGCTGGTGAGCAGTTCTTC
CDR3 protein: CASSSTGAGEQFF

CDR3 length: 17
J gene: TRBJ1-5
D gene: .
V gene: TRBV18
clone size: .
CDR3 DNA: TGTGCCAGCTCACTCACCCGGGTCGTAAATAGCAATCAGCCCCAGCATTTT
CDR3 protein: CASSLTRVVNSNQPQHF

CDR3 length: 14
J gene: TRBJ2-2
D gene: .
V gene: TRBV29-1
clone size: .
CDR3 DNA: TGCAGCGTTCTCTCCGGGAGTGAGACCGGGGAGCTGTTTTTT
CDR3 protein: CSVLSGSETGELFF

CDR3 length: 15
J gene: TRBJ2-7
D gene: TRBD2
V gene: TRBV11-2
clone size: .
CDR3 DNA: TGTGCCAGCAGGTCACTAGCGGGAGGGCCGAGAGAGCAGTACTTC
CDR3 protein: CASRSLAGGPREQYF

CDR3 length: 16
J gene: TRBJ2-5
D gene: TRBD2
V gene: TRBV4-1
clone size: .
CDR3 DNA: TGCGCCAGCAGCCTCGAAGCAGCGGGAGTTGGAGAGACCCAGTACTTC
CDR3 protein: CASSLEAAGVGETQYF

CDR3 length: 14
J gene: TRBJ2-7
D gene: .
V gene: TRBV5-1
clone size: .
CDR3 DNA: TGCGCCAGCAGCTTGCAGGGGCGGGCCTACGAGCAGTACTTC
CDR3 protein: CASSLQGRAYEQYF

CDR3 length: 11
J gene: TRBJ2-7
D gene: .
V gene: TRBV30
clone size: .
CDR3 DNA: TGTGCCTGGAGTGTACAATACGAGCAGTACTTC
CDR3 protein: CAWSVQYEQYF

CDR3 length: 15
J gene: TRBJ2-7
D gene: .
V gene: TRBV5-8
clone size: .
CDR3 DNA: TGTGCCAGCAGCTTGGGACGGGATTACTCCTACGAGCAGTACTTC
CDR3 protein: CASSLGRDYSYEQYF

CDR3 length: 15
J gene: TRBJ1-2
D gene: .
V gene: TRBV7-6
clone size: .
CDR3 DNA: TGTGCCAGCAGCTTATTAGTAGACGGTCGGGGTGGCTACACCTTC
CDR3 protein: CASSLLVDGRGGYTF

CDR3 length: 16
J gene: TRBJ2-7
D gene: TRBD1
V gene: TRBV7-8
clone size: .
CDR3 DNA: TGTGCCAGCAGCTTACCCCTTGTGCAGGGGGCGCCCGAGCAGTACTTC
CDR3 protein: CASSLPLVQGAPEQYF

CDR3 length: 14
J gene: TRBJ1-2
D gene: TRBD1
V gene: TRBV5-1
clone size: .
CDR3 DNA: TGCGCCAGCAGCTTTAGCACCGGACAGGGAGGCTACACCTTC
CDR3 protein: CASSFSTGQGGYTF

CDR3 length: 13
J gene: TRBJ1-5
D gene: TRBD1
V gene: TRBV10-3
clone size: .
CDR3 DNA: TGTGCCATCAGCCAGGGGGAAAATCAGCCCCAGCATTTT
CDR3 protein: CAISQGENQPQHF

CDR3 length: 17
J gene: TRBJ2-1
D gene: TRBD2
V gene: TRBV10-3
clone size: .
CDR3 DNA: TGTGCCATCAGCGCATCCTTACTAGCGGGGGGCTACAATGAGCAGTTCTTC
CDR3 protein: CAISASLLAGGYNEQFF

CDR3 length: 13
J gene: TRBJ1-1
D gene: TRBD1
V gene: TRBV19
clone size: once
CDR3 DNA: TGTGCCAGTAGTCGCTCCGCGACAGGGGAAGCTTTCTTT
CDR3 protein: CASSRSATGEAFF

CDR3 length: 14
J gene: TRBJ1-1
D gene: .
V gene: TRBV10-2
clone size: once
CDR3 DNA: TGCGCCAGCACGATGACAGCCTTGAACACTGAAGCTTTCTTT
CDR3 protein: CASTMTALNTEAFF

CDR3 length: 16
J gene: TRBJ2-1
D gene: TRBD1
V gene: TRBV6-5
clone size: .
CDR3 DNA: TGTGCCAGCAGTTACGTGTTGGGACAGGGGGAGAATGAGCAGTTCTTC
CDR3 protein: CASSYVLGQGENEQFF